This T cell receptor beta chain was recovered during a study of blood T cell repertoires in COVID-19 (TCRdb year 2020). Turning to the overall study: Collaborator samples came from the United States, Italy and Spain and covered acute and convalescent phases of COVID-19. The prospective study material was composed of cDNA or gDNA derived from T cells, B-cell-depleted T cells, or PBMCs. The dataset comprised deeply sampled blood TCRbeta repertoires from subjects exposed to, actively infected with, or recovered from COVID-19. A freely available public database, intended as a resource for researchers studying the immune response to SARS-CoV-2, is where the repertoires were released. The samples were drawn from the first 160 participants of the ongoing ImmuneRACE study and from 950 to 1,500 subjects provided by 6 global collaborators. The sample metadata nearly always contained a de-identified subject ID, COVID-19 status, age in years and sex. Where HLA class I and class II types were available, the types were taken from metadata supplied by the sample provider, not from assay-based typing. General findings and caveats noted by the study authors: Clinical and demographic metadata were provided uncurated, with the amount varying by source and participant.

TCRbeta CDR3 regions were amplified from genomic DNA using the immunoSEQ Assay, a bias-controlled multiplex PCR. Concerning the study's data processing: Within the assay, amplification of reference gene primers was used to estimate how many nucleated cells each sample contained. To quantify the absolute abundance of each unique TCRbeta CDR3 rearrangement, sequence reads were collapsed and filtered. For each sample, productive Simpson clonality was calculated as the square root of Simpson's diversity index across productive rearrangements. Here the immuneACCESS table is served through TCRdb, limited to in-frame sequences with V and J called. Missing clones are a known gap in these copies; in checked studies unresolved V genes cover under half, and the rest lacks a known reason. V and J calls and clone size come straight from that table; D and trimming were deduced from the DNA. The table for this sample lists under 85,000 clones; about 86% of them were counted only once. Roughly 15% of the sample is held by the ten biggest clonotypes.

Relative to germline, V is missing 3 bases and J is missing 1 base, with 3 bases of the junction outside any gene match. Taken from the germline V gene, the CDR1 and CDR2 loops are SGHRS and YFSETQ. From cysteine to phenylalanine, the CDR3 is 14 amino acids long. The DNA shown is the 42-base CDR3, in frame from base 1. Whole blood was collected in K2EDTA tubes by collaborating institutions according to the institutions' own protocols. Collaborator samples were shipped for TCRbeta analysis as frozen whole blood, isolated PBMCs, or DNA extracted from either sample type. Concerning this clone itself: The antigen it recognizes is unknown. Base qualities are not recorded, but no much larger clone differs from it by a single base.

This TCR derives from a man older than 75 in a cohort sampled during active COVID-19. Sequences were obtained from peripheral blood. The chain links TRBV5-1 with TRBJ1-1, with 7 bases in between that match TRBD1. The DNA sequence is as follows: TGCGCCAGCAGCTCCACAGGGGCGAACACTGAAGCTTTCTTT. Translated, this gives CASSSTGANTEAFF. When the CDR3 is completed using the reference TRBV5-1 and TRBJ1-1 genes on either side, the full variable domain is KAGVTQTPRYLIKTRGQQVTLSCSPISGHRSVSWYQQTPGQGLQFLFEYFSETQRNKGNFPGRFSGRQFSNSRSEMNVSTLELGDSALYLCASSSTGANTEAFFGQGTRLTVV.